This T cell receptor (beta chain) was sequenced in a study of shared clonotypes between healthy human individuals. Overall study results and limits: An anticipated effect of sequencing depth on clonotype sharing among donors was recognized. Of the naive CD4 clonotypes, approximately 5% were shared across a handful of donors.

The germline V gene has CDR1 SGHRS and CDR2 YFSETQ. This CDR3 has 14 amino acids. Trimming took off 3 bases at V and 2 bases at J, with 11 bases between the two ends. Repertoires were generated with immunoSEQ multiplex PCR, while TCRdb's copy carries only in-frame clones and drops some. The sample records about 980,000 clones, approximately 80% being singletons. Subsets obtained from CD4+ cells comprised CD45RA+ naive and CD45RA-negative memory cells. About this clone: The antigen is undetermined. The sample has other DNA sequences that encode this CDR3 too.

The chain recombines TRBV5-1 with TRBJ1-1; a weak D match, TRBD1 (6 bases). The sequenced sample consisted of memory CD4+ T cells sorted from blood. The subset was: CD45RA-negative fraction. The clonotype originates from a man between 18 and 35 years old in good health. The CDR3 spells CASSYGGSNTEAFF. The DNA for the CDR3 is TGCGCCAGCAGCTACGGGGGCAGCAACACTGAAGCTTTCTTT.